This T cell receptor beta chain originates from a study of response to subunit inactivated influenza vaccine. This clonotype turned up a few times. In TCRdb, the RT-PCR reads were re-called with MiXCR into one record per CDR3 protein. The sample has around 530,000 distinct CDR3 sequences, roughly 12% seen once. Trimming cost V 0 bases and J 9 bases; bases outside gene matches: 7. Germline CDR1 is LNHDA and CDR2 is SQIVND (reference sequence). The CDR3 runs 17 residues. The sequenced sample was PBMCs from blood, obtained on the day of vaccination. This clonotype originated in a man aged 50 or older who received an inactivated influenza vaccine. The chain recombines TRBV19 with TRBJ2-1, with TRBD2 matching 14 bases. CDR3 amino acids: CASSIEGLAGEYGEQFF. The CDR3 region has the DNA TGTGCCAGTAGTATAGAGGGACTAGCGGGAGAGTATGGTGAGCAGTTCTTC.